A single sample is the source of the 10 T cell receptor beta chains below, sequenced in a study of identical twins. Via MiXCR, TCRdb re-called the 5' RACE reads, giving one row per CDR3 protein. This table holds 550,000 to 700,000 distinct CDR3 sequences, approximately 21% found once. These sequences were also reported in another study, on T cells expressing NK-cell markers.

Sample: PBMCs. The receptors were gathered from a woman in her late teens or twenties in good health.

The CDR3 nucleotides read TGTGCCAGCAGTTACTCGAGCCCCGGTTCGGGGTCCTACGAGCAGTACTTC. Protein product: CASSYSSPGSGSYEQYF. This chain joins TRBV6-5 and TRBJ2-7; TRBD2 is a possible D gene (5 bases). Trimming took off 0 bases at V and 1 base at J, with 16 bases between the two ends. The CDR3 has 17 residues. Germline values: CDR1 MNHEY, CDR2 SVGAGI.

This chain connects TRBV6-5 to TRBJ2-2, with a weak D call TRBD1 (5 bases). CDR3 length: 15 amino acids. The V end was cut by 0 bases, the J end by 4 bases, with 9 bases between. The germline CDR1 and CDR2 sequences are MNHEY and SVGAGI. The CDR3 region is CASSYSGASTGELFF. The CDR3 region has the DNA TGTGCCAGCAGTTACTCAGGGGCGAGCACCGGGGAGCTGTTTTTT.

This chain joins TRBV12-3 or TRBV12-4 and TRBJ1-5; TRBD1 might be the D (6 bases). The CDR3 is made up of 16 amino acids. The germline V and J ends were trimmed by 10 bases and 2 bases, with 21 bases remaining between them. The chain's CDR3 is CATTSTGLFGNQPQHF. Here the CDR3 DNA reads TGTGCCACCACCTCCACAGGGTTGTTCGGCAATCAGCCCCAGCATTTT.

This clonotype was seen only a few times. The rearrangement joins TRBV6-1 to TRBJ2-7; D is uncertain. Trimming took 10 bases from V and 4 from J, leaving 17 bases between them. The CDR3 contains 13 residues. Germline V CDR1 and CDR2: MNHNS, SASEGT. CDR3 region: CATFSTGLYEQYF. CDR3 coding DNA: TGTGCCACCTTCTCAACGGGCCTGTACGAGCAGTACTTC.

This clonotype was observed many times. This may come from a read error, since a much larger clone is one base off. The chain joins TRBV7-9 to TRBJ2-7; unclear D gene. Trimming pared 6 bases from V and 3 bases from J, leaving 6 bases between. CDR1 and CDR2 from the germline V gene are SEHNR and FQNEAQ (reference sequence). This CDR3 region has 11 residues. The CDR3 sequence is CASSSYYEQYF. The CDR3 region has the DNA TGTGCCAGCAGTTCCTACTACGAGCAGTACTTC.

This clonotype was counted a few times. The chain uses TRBV12-3 or TRBV12-4 and TRBJ2-3; no clear D gene. V was trimmed by 2 bases and J by 4 bases, leaving 7 bases between them. CDR3 size: 13 residues. CDR3 DNA sequence: TGTGCCAGCAGTTTATCTTTTCCAGATACGCAGTATTTT. Protein product: CASSLSFPDTQYF.

Regarding this clonotype: Possible read error: a much larger clone is one base away. The chain employs TRBV20-1 and TRBJ2-3; D uncertain. The V gene's germline CDR1 is DFQATT and CDR2 SNEGSKA (reference sequence). The CDR3 has 16 residues. For the CDR3, the DNA is TGCTGTGCTAGAGATGAGGCGCTGCAGGTAACAGATACGCAGTATTTT. Its translation is CCARDEALQVTDTQYF.

This rearrangement joins TRBV3-1 to TRBJ2-1; no clear D. Between the trimmed V and J ends, which lost 1 base and 8 bases, there was a span of 9 bases. CDR1 LGHDT and CDR2 YNNKEL come from the germline V gene (reference sequence). The CDR3 has 13 amino acids. CDR3 protein: CASSQGGIYEQFF. The CDR3, as DNA: TGTGCCAGCAGCCAAGGGGGTATCTATGAGCAGTTCTTC.

This clonotype was counted at least ten times. V is TRBV19 and J is TRBJ1-2, with a tentative D call TRBD1 (6 bases). Trimming took 5 bases from V and 3 from J, leaving 10 bases between them. Germline CDR1 is LNHDA and CDR2 is SQIVND (reference sequence). The CDR3 runs 13 residues. The chain's CDR3 is CASSRTADYGYTF. The CDR3 nucleotides are TGTGCCAGTAGTCGGACAGCCGACTATGGCTACACCTTC.

The chain uses TRBV5-1 and TRBJ2-1; the D gene is possibly TRBD1 (6 bases). This CDR3 region has 15 residues. Germline V CDR1 and CDR2: SGHRS, YFSETQ. V was clipped by 5 bases and J by 0 bases, with 12 bases between them. The CDR3 DNA reads TGCGCCAGCAGTTTTCAGGACAGCTCCTACAATGAGCAGTTCTTC. Its translation is CASSFQDSSYNEQFF.